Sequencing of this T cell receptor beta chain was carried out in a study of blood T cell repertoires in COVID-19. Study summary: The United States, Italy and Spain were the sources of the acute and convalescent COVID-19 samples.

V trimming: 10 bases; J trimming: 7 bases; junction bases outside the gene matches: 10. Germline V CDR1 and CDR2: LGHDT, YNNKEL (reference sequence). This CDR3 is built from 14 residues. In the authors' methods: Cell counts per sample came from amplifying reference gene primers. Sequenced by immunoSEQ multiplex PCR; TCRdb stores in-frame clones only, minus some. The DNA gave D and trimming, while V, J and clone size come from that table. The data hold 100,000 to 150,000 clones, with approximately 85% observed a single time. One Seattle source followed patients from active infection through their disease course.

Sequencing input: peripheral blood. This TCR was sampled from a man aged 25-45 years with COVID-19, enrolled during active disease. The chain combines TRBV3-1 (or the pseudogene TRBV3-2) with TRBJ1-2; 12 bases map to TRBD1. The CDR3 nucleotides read TGTGCCACCGAGGGACAGGGGGCCCGGGGTGGCTACACCTTC. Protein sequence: CATEGQGARGGYTF.